The sequence of this T cell receptor beta chain was determined in a study of cytomegalovirus exposure and HLA in healthy donors. Profiling relied on immunoSEQ multiplex PCR, and the TCRdb table lists in-frame clones only, not all of them. Of tens of thousands of clones listed, almost 85% are singletons. The CDR3 consists of 14 residues. Germline lookup yields CDR1 WSHSY and CDR2 SAAADI. The ends lost 6 bases at V and 2 bases at J; junction bases unmatched: 4. Remarks on this clone: Its antigen is as yet unknown.

Study conclusions and caveats: Altogether, 160 or so TCR beta chains were recorded as cytomegalovirus-associated. There were a few CMV-associated chains whose specificity for CMV antigens was confirmed in vitro.

It was the approximately 120-subject validation cohort, separate from the roughly 700-subject first cohort, to which the donors belonged. The V call is TRBV10-2, the J call TRBJ1-5; 7 positions agree with TRBD1. The clonotype comes from a woman between 18 and 29 years old in good health and CMV-seropositive. Sample: PBMCs. The CDR3 nucleotides read TGCGCCAGCAGCCAGACAGGGTGCAATCAGCCCCAGCATTTT. Residues: CASSQTGCNQPQHF.